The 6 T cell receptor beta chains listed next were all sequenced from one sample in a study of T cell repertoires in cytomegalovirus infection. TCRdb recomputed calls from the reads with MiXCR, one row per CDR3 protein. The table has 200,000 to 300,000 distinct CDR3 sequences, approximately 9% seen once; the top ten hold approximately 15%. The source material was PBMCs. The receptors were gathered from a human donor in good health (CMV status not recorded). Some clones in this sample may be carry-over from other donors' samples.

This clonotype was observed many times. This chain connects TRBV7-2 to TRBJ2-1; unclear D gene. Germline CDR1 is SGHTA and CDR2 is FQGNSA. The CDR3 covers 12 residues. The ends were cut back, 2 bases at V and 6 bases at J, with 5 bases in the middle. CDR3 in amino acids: CASSLHANEQFF. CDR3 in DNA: TGTGCCAGCAGCTTACATGCCAATGAGCAGTTCTTC.

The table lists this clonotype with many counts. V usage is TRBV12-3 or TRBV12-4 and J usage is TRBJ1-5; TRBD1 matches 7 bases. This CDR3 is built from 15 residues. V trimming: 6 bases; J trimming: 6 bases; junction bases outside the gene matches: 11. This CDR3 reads CASSPRQGGGQPQHF. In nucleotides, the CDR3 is TGTGCCAGCAGCCCAAGACAGGGAGGCGGTCAGCCCCAGCATTTT.

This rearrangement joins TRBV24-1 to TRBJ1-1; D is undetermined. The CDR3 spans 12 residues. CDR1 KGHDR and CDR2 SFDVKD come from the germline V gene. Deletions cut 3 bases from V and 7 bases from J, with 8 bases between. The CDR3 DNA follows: TGTGCCACCAGTGATCTCGGTCGTGAAGCTTTCTTT. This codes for CATSDLGREAFF.

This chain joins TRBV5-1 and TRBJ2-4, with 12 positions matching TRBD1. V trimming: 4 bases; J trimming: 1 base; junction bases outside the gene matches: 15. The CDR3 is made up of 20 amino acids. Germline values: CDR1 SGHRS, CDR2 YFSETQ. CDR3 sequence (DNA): TGCGCCAGCAGCCCCCAACCCGGGACAGGGGGCGTAGGGGCCAAAAACATTCAGTACTTC. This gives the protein CASSPQPGTGGVGAKNIQYF.

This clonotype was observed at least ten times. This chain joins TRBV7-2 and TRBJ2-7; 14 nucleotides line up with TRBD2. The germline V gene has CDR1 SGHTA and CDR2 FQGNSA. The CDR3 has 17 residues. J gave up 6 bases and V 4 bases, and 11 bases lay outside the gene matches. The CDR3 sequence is CASSYSGLAGVRGEQYF. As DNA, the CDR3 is TGTGCCAGCAGCTACTCGGGACTAGCGGGAGTTCGCGGCGAGCAGTACTTC.

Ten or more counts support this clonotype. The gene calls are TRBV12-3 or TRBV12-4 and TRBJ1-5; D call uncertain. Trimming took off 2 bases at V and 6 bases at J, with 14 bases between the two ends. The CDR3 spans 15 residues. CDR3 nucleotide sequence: TGTGCCAGCAGTTTAAAGTTGGGGAAGCGTCAGCCCCAGCATTTT. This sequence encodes CASSLKLGKRQPQHF.